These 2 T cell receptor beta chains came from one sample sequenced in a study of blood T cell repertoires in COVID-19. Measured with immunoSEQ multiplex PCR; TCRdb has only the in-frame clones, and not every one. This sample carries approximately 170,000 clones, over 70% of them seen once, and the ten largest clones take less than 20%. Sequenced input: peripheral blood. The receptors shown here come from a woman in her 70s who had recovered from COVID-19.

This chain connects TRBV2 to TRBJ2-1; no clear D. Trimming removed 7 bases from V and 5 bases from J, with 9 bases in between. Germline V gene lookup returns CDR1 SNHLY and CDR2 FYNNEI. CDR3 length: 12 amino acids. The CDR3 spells CASKETHNEQFF. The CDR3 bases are TGTGCCAGCAAGGAGACCCACAATGAGCAGTTCTTC.

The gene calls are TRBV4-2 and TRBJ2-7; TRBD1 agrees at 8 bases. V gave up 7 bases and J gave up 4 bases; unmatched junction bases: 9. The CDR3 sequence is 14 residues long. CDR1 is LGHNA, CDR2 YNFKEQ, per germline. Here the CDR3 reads CASTRDRSSYEQYF. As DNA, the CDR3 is TGTGCCAGCACCCGGGACAGGTCCTCTTACGAGCAGTACTTC.